This T cell receptor (beta chain) was identified during a study of T cells after yellow fever vaccination. At the level of the study: With SMART-Seq v4 Ultra Low Input, the fractions containing low cell numbers were prepared.

The sample holds many counts of this clonotype. What it binds is unknown. UMIs were added to TCR cDNA along with a universal primer site when it was made by 5'RACE template switching. One entry per CDR3 protein results from TCRdb running MiXCR on the 5' RACE reads. The sample records about 230,000 distinct CDR3 sequences, 6.7% being singletons. Study-wide points: FACS-sorted repertoires could contain abundant clonotypes contaminating from the bulk population. The secondary response was weaker but peaked faster, day 5 versus 15.

The ends lost 1 base at V and 6 bases at J; junction bases unmatched: 3. Germline V gene sequence: CDR1 SEHNR, CDR2 FQNEAQ (reference sequence). The CDR3 has 14 amino acids. This chain joins TRBV7-9 and TRBJ2-3; 8 positions match TRBD1. The clonotype originates from a man younger than 45 who received the YFV17D yellow fever vaccine. The specimen was CD4+ T cells sorted from PBMCs, collected on the day of the yellow fever booster vaccination. The CDR3 region has the DNA TGTGCCAGCAGCTTAGGGCAGGGGGCCGATACGCAGTATTTT. This encodes CASSLGQGADTQYF.